This entry features one TCR beta chain sequence. The data originate from a study of T cell changes during pregnancy in multiple sclerosis. Sequencing used immunoSEQ multiplex PCR; TCRdb keeps in-frame clones, though not all of them. This table has roughly 69,000 clones, around 90% appearing once. Sequenced here: peripheral blood, sampled after pregnancy. The clonotype was recovered from a female donor with multiple sclerosis, enrolled in a pregnancy study.

The CDR3 here is CASSTLTRFDNEQFF. The CDR3 coding sequence is TGTGCCAGCAGTACCTTGACTAGGTTTGACAATGAGCAGTTCTTC. This chain links TRBV27 with TRBJ2-1, with D possibly TRBD2 on 6 matching bases. Germline CDR1 is MNHEY and CDR2 is SMNVEV (reference sequence). This CDR3 has 15 residues. Trimming pared 5 bases from V and 5 bases from J, leaving 16 bases between.